What follows are 19 T cell receptor beta chains derived from one specimen sequenced in a study of T cell repertoires in cytomegalovirus infection (dated by TCRdb to the late 2010s). The instrument given in TCRdb is Illumina HiSeq 1500. TCRdb reprocessed the public reads (quality trimming at Q25 with fastp, clone calling with MiXCR) and kept in-frame beta chains. Each CDR3 protein gets just one entry, which takes the most common genes and DNA from the rows behind it. Present in this sample are 150,000 or so distinct CDR3 sequences, about 20% of which were seen just once. Of the sample, approximately 11% is held by the ten largest clones. Sequencing input: PBMCs. Receptor source: a human donor in good health (CMV status not recorded). Some clones in this sample may be carry-over from other donors' samples.

The chain has TRBV7-2 and TRBJ1-1; a weak D match, TRBD1 (5 bases). CDR3 length: 13 amino acids. The V and J ends lost 5 bases and 5 bases respectively, with 12 bases between them. Germline V gives CDR1 SGHTA, CDR2 FQGNSA. DNA for the CDR3: TGTGCCAGCAGCCGGGACTTTGGGACTGAAGCTTTCTTT. Protein product: CASSRDFGTEAFF.

There are a few counts of this clonotype. The rearrangement joins TRBV29-1 to TRBJ2-3, with D possibly TRBD2 on 7 matching bases. V shed 6 bases and J shed 7 bases, with 20 bases lying between them. This CDR3 comprises 14 residues. Germline V gives CDR1 SQVTM, CDR2 ANQGSEA. The DNA of the CDR3 is TGCAGCGTCCGAGAAGGGGGGGGGCCAAATACGCAGTATTTT. Amino acid sequence: CSVREGGGPNTQYF.

A note on this clonotype: This clone may be a read error of a much larger clone one base away. The chain employs TRBV4-1 and TRBJ1-4; 9 nucleotides line up with TRBD1. Trimming cost V 3 bases and J 16 bases; bases outside gene matches: 9. The CDR3 extends over 13 amino acids. Germline V gives CDR1 MGHRA, CDR2 YSYEKL. The chain's CDR3 is CASSQSPGQGGFF. CDR3 nucleotide sequence: TGCGCCAGCAGCCAGTCCCCGGGACAGGGAGGGTTTTTT.

The chain is built from TRBV20-1 and TRBJ2-7; 8 nucleotides match TRBD2. Trimming cost V 4 bases and J 0 bases; bases outside gene matches: 5. Germline assignment: CDR1 DFQATT and CDR2 SNEGSKA (reference sequence). The CDR3 is 14 amino acids. CDR3 protein: CSATTSGGSYEQYF. The CDR3 DNA reads as TGCAGTGCTACCACTAGCGGAGGCTCCTACGAGCAGTACTTC.

In this sample, this clonotype turned up a few times. V gene TRBV5-8 combines with J gene TRBJ2-2, with 7 bases that match TRBD1. With 4 bases clipped from V and 1 base from J, the junction kept 4 bases outside the gene matches. Looked up from germline, CDR1 is SGHTS and CDR2 is YDEGEE. The CDR3 sequence is 15 residues long. For the CDR3, the DNA is TGTGCCAGCAGCATCGGACAGGTGAACACCGGGGAGCTGTTTTTT. Translation gives CASSIGQVNTGELFF.

The chain joins TRBV4-3 to TRBJ2-1, with a tentative D call TRBD2 (5 bases). This CDR3 has 14 amino acids. V was shortened by 3 bases and J by 9 bases, with 15 bases between the two germline ends. Germline V gene data show CDR1 as LGHNA and CDR2 as YSLEER. The CDR3 sequence is CASSHPASRGEQFF. CDR3 coding DNA: TGCGCCAGCAGCCATCCCGCCTCCCGGGGTGAGCAGTTCTTC.

This rearrangement joins TRBV2 to TRBJ2-1, with D possibly being TRBD1 or TRBD2 (5 bases each). The CDR3 loop spans 15 amino acids. Germline loops: CDR1 SNHLY, CDR2 FYNNEI. Trimming left V 7 bases short and J 9 bases short, with 22 bases between. CDR3 sequence reads: CASNKPGPGMAEQFF. In nucleotides, the CDR3 is TGTGCCAGCAATAAACCGGGACCAGGGATGGCTGAGCAGTTCTTC. Complete variable domain (other parts from reference TRBV2 and TRBJ2-1): EPEVTQTPSHQVTQMGQEVILRCVPISNHLYFYWYRQILGQKVEFLVSFYNNEISEKSEIFDDQFSVERPDGSNFTLKIRSTKLEDSAMYFCASNKPGPGMAEQFFGPGTRLTVL.

This clonotype ranks as medium-sized (0.01 to 0.1%). The chain joins TRBV7-3 to TRBJ2-1; 15 nucleotides agree with TRBD2. Germline V CDR1 and CDR2: SGHTA, FQGTGA. V gave up 4 bases and J gave up 7 bases; unmatched junction bases: 2. CDR3 length: 15 amino acids. The CDR3 spells CASSSGLAGGNEQFF. CDR3 DNA sequence: TGTGCCAGCAGCTCCGGACTAGCGGGGGGGAATGAGCAGTTCTTC.

Only a few counts were recorded for this clonotype. The CDR3 DNA reads as TGTGCCAGCAGCCAGGTACAGGTACCGAACACTGAAGCTTTCTTT. Translated, it gives CASSQVQVPNTEAFF. The V gene is TRBV4-2, the J gene TRBJ1-1; D possibly corresponds to TRBD1 (5 bases). V shed 3 bases and J shed 1 base, with 12 bases lying between them. The CDR3 consists of 15 residues. CDR1 and CDR2 (germline): LGHNA, YNFKEQ.

This clonotype appeared a few times. This chain links TRBV28 with TRBJ1-2; D is unclear. The germline V gene encodes CDR1 MDHEN and CDR2 SYDVKM. The CDR3 is 16 amino acids. V was shortened by 7 bases and J by 6 bases, with 24 bases between the two germline ends. The CDR3 DNA follows: TGTGCCAGCACCCCCCCCGGTCGTGTATTATTTGATGGCTACACCTTC. Translating gives CASTPPGRVLFDGYTF.

The sample holds a few counts of this clonotype. V usage is TRBV5-8 and J usage is TRBJ2-3, with TRBD1 identical over 7 bases. The CDR3 runs 16 residues. V lost 3 bases to trimming and J lost 2 bases; unmatched junction nucleotides: 9. Germline CDR1 reads SGHTS; CDR2 reads YDEGEE. CDR3 coding DNA: TGTGCCAGCAGCTCAGATGACAGGGATGCCACAGATACGCAGTATTTT. Amino acid sequence: CASSSDDRDATDTQYF.

The chain uses TRBV11-2 and TRBJ2-1; 9 bases line up with TRBD2. The CDR3 length is 14 residues. Germline CDR1 and CDR2: SGHAT and FQNNGV. V shed 7 bases and J 4 bases; nucleotides not matched to a gene: 5. Here the CDR3 reads CASTERGAYNEQFF. The CDR3, as DNA: TGTGCCAGCACCGAGCGGGGGGCGTACAATGAGCAGTTCTTC. Variable domain in full (rest from reference TRBV11-2 and TRBJ2-1): EAGVAQSPRYKIIEKRQSVAFWCNPISGHATLYWYQQILGQGPKLLIQFQNNGVVDDSQLPKDRFSAERLKGVDSTLKIQPAKLEDSAVYLCASTERGAYNEQFFGPGTRLTVL.

CDR3 in DNA: TGTGCCAGCAGTTTACAGGGGGTAGCCTACAATGAGCAGTTCTTC. Its translation is CASSLQGVAYNEQFF. This chain uses TRBV12-3 or TRBV12-4 with TRBJ2-1; TRBD1 matches 7 bases. The trim removed 2 bases at V and 2 bases at J, leaving 3 bases unmatched. This CDR3 spans 15 amino acids.

This clonotype was detected many times. V and J are TRBV7-6 and TRBJ2-6; 9 bases are shared with TRBD1. The CDR3 contains 18 residues. The germline V gene encodes CDR1 SGHVS and CDR2 FNYEAQ. V shed 5 bases, J shed 2 bases, and the junction held 10 bases outside the gene matches. The CDR3 region is CASSHRPGQGAGANVLTF. The CDR3 region has the DNA TGTGCCAGCAGCCACAGACCGGGACAGGGCGCTGGGGCCAACGTCCTGACTTTC.

The CDR3 reads CASSPSKGSNQPQHF. The CDR3 bases are TGTGCCAGCAGTCCTTCCAAGGGAAGCAATCAGCCCCAGCATTTT. The J gene is TRBJ1-5, the V gene TRBV28; no clear D gene. CDR1 MDHEN and CDR2 SYDVKM come from the germline V gene. CDR3 length: 15 amino acids. The V end was cut by 5 bases, the J end by 1 base, with 12 bases between.

This clonotype was observed a few times. The CDR3 region is CAISGQSYEQYF. For the CDR3, the DNA is TGTGCCATCAGTGGTCAATCCTACGAGCAGTACTTC. This rearrangement joins TRBV10-3 to TRBJ2-7; D unresolved. V shed 4 bases and J shed 1 base, with 5 bases lying between them. The CDR3 consists of 12 residues. Per the germline V gene, CDR1 is ENHRY and CDR2 is SYGVKD.

This clonotype appeared many times. The chain has TRBV7-9 and TRBJ2-1; 7 positions match TRBD2. The V and J ends lost 3 bases and 5 bases, in that order; junction bases with no gene match: 4. The V gene's germline CDR1 is SEHNR and CDR2 FQNEAQ (reference sequence). The CDR3 has 14 amino acids. Here the CDR3 reads CASSLRAGNNEQFF. In nucleotides, the CDR3 is TGTGCCAGCAGCTTGCGAGCGGGAAACAATGAGCAGTTCTTC.

This clonotype has just a few counts. V gene TRBV20-1 combines with J gene TRBJ2-7; D perhaps matches TRBD2 (6 bases). Germline lookup yields CDR1 DFQATT and CDR2 SNEGSKA (reference sequence). CDR3 length: 13 amino acids. V lost 3 bases, J lost 0 bases, and 9 bases lay in between. In DNA, the CDR3 is TGCAGTGCTAGCGGGAGACTCTCCTACGAGCAGTACTTC. Protein: CSASGRLSYEQYF.

The sample holds a few counts of this clonotype. The chain uses TRBV27 and TRBJ2-1; D tentatively reads TRBD1 or TRBD2 (5 bases each). Germline V gives CDR1 MNHEY, CDR2 SMNVEV (reference sequence). The V end was cut by 2 bases, the J end by 0 bases, with 11 bases between. The length of the CDR3 is 16 residues. DNA for the CDR3: TGTGCCAGCAGTTTAAGGGGCAGCGGCTCCTACAATGAGCAGTTCTTC. Protein: CASSLRGSGSYNEQFF.